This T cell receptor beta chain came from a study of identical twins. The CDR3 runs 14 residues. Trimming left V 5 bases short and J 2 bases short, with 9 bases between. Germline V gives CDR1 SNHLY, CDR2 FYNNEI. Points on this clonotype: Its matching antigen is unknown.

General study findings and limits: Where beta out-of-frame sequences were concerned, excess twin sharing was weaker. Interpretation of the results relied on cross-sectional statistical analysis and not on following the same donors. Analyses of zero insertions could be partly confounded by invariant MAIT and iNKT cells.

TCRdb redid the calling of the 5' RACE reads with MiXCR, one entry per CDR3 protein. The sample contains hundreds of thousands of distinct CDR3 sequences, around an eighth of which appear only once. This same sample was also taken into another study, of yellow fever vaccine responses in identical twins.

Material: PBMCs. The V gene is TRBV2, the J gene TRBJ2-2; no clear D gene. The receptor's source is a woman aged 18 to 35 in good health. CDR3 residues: CASSRVRNTGELFF. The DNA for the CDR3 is TGTGCCAGCAGTCGAGTCAGAAACACCGGGGAGCTGTTTTTT.